This T cell receptor beta chain comes out of a study of T cell changes during pregnancy in multiple sclerosis. Per the germline V gene, CDR1 is SGHDT and CDR2 is YYEEEE. V trimming: 4 bases; J trimming: 6 bases; junction bases outside the gene matches: 13. This CDR3 contains 15 residues. Only in-frame clones appear in the TCRdb table, and some are missing; sequencing was by immunoSEQ multiplex PCR. The sample includes around 68,000 clones, 90% to 95% of them seen just once. This rearrangement joins TRBV5-6 to TRBJ2-7; 7 nucleotides align to TRBD1. Material: peripheral blood, obtained in the third trimester of pregnancy. This sequence was found in a female donor in good health, enrolled as a control in a pregnancy study. In nucleotides, the CDR3 is TGTGCCAGCAGCCCAGGGACAGACTACTTGTCCGAGCAGTACTTC. Its protein is CASSPGTDYLSEQYF.